The T cell receptor beta chain described here comes from a study of persistence of HIV-infected CD4 T cells. This was the immunoSEQ version 4 assay in survey mode. TCRdb's table, derived via immunoSEQ multiplex PCR, lists solely in-frame clones and lacks some. Of 37,000 or so clones listed, roughly 87% are singletons. Nonspecific anti-CD3/anti-CD28 bead stimulation represents the broad CD4+ T cell repertoire. Responding CD4+ T cells were sorted by upregulation of both CD40 ligand and CD69. CD8-depleted PBMCs were stimulated 15 to 20 hours with anti-CD28/CD49d costimulation, CD40-blocking antibody and enfuvirtide. The germline V gene has CDR1 MNHEY and CDR2 SVGAGI. The V end lost 7 bases, the J end lost 13 bases, and 25 bases lay between the germline ends. The CDR3 contains 14 residues. Note on this clone: The antigen is undetermined.

The source material was CD4+ T cells sorted from PBMCs after 18-hour stimulation, sampled from a patient who received antiretroviral therapy. The TCR sequence derives from an adult man with HIV who was CMV-seropositive. This chain links TRBV6-5 with TRBJ1-2, with D possibly being TRBD1 (5 bases). Here the CDR3 reads CASITPGPGIRPTF. CDR3 nucleotides: TGTGCCAGCATCACGCCGGGACCCGGAATTCGTCCCACCTTC.